This entry features one TCR beta chain sequence. This sample stems from a study of blood T cells in healthy people across ages. There are 15 residues in the CDR3. CDR1 SGHTA and CDR2 FQGTGA come from the germline V gene. J lost 4 bases, V lost 6 bases, and 4 bases had no gene match. PCR was performed a second time for about 7 to 11 cycles using a sample-barcoded 5' primer and a J-beta primer mix. Each CDR3 protein is one row after TCRdb ran MiXCR on the 5' RACE reads. The profile shows 600,000 or so distinct CDR3 sequences, roughly 31% of them singletons. Source material: blood. The J gene is TRBJ2-2, the V gene TRBV7-3; the match to TRBD2 covers 11 bases. This clonotype was obtained from a woman aged 80 or older in good health. The CDR3 DNA follows: TGTGCCAGCAGTTTCGGACTAGCGGGCACCGGGGAGCTGTTTTTT. Its protein product is CASSFGLAGTGELFF.